Below, one T cell receptor (beta chain) is given with its context. This sample is part of a study of blood T cell repertoires in COVID-19. At the level of the study: COVID-19 samples from acute and convalescent phases originated in the United States, Italy and Spain. The cDNA or gDNA used as material had been derived from T cells, B-cell-depleted T cells, or PBMCs.

Original processing notes: Researchers report that nucleated cell counts were estimated from reference gene primer amplification. The assay was immunoSEQ multiplex PCR, and TCRdb's table has in-frame clones only and misses some. From that table come the V and J calls and clone size; the DNA was used to work out D and trimming. The sample shows roughly 280,000 clones, 70% to 90% of them seen only once. CDR3 size: 14 residues. With V trimmed by 0 bases and J by 3 bases, 2 bases remained unmatched. CDR1 is SGHTA, CDR2 FQGNSA, per germline. The clonotype originates from a man aged 18 to 29 with active or convalescent COVID-19. Sequencing was performed on peripheral blood. This sequence joins TRBV7-2 and TRBJ2-7, with TRBD2 matching over 7 bases. The CDR3 region has the DNA TGTGCCAGCAGCTTAGCGAGGACTAGCTACGAGCAGTACTTC. Translated, it gives CASSLARTSYEQYF. The whole variable domain, remainder taken from reference TRBV7-2 and TRBJ2-7, is GAGVSQSPSNKVTEKGKDVELRCDPISGHTALYWYRQSLGQGLEFLIYFQGNSAPDKSGLPSDRFSAERTGGSVSTLTIQRTQQEDSAVYLCASSLARTSYEQYFGPGTRLTVT.